Below are 20 T cell receptor beta chains sequenced from a single sample in a study of T cell changes during pregnancy in multiple sclerosis. Sequenced by immunoSEQ multiplex PCR; TCRdb stores in-frame clones only, minus some. Counted here are around 50,000 clones, roughly 93% occurring once; the ten biggest clones make up around 4%. Sequencing was performed on CD8+ T cells from peripheral blood mononuclear cells, taken in the second trimester of pregnancy. The receptors were gathered from a female donor with multiple sclerosis, enrolled in a pregnancy study.

The J gene is TRBJ1-1, the V gene TRBV7-9; no definite D call. The CDR3 length is 14 residues. V lost 5 bases, J lost 0 bases, and 10 bases lay in between. CDR1 is SEHNR and CDR2 is FQNEAQ in the germline V gene (reference sequence). Here the CDR3 reads CASSPRVMNTEAFF. The CDR3, as DNA: TGTGCCAGCAGCCCCCGGGTTATGAACACTGAAGCTTTCTTT.

V is TRBV4-1 and J is TRBJ1-4, with TRBD1 as a possible D gene (5 bases). V lost 0 bases, J lost 2 bases, and 7 bases lay in between. The germline V gene encodes CDR1 MGHRA and CDR2 YSYEKL. The length of the CDR3 is 15 residues. The CDR3: CASSQETGTNEKLFF. The CDR3 DNA is TGCGCCAGCAGCCAAGAAACAGGCACTAATGAAAAACTGTTTTTT.

Regarding this clone: This sample also contains other DNA sequences that code for the same CDR3. The chain joins TRBV19 to TRBJ1-1; D not resolved. Between the trimmed V and J ends, which lost 5 bases and 0 bases, there was a span of 7 bases. CDR3 length equals 13 residues. CDR1 and CDR2 from the germline V gene are LNHDA and SQIVND (reference sequence). CDR3 bases: TGTGCCAGTAGTCCGAGTTTGAACACTGAAGCTTTCTTT. Translated: CASSPSLNTEAFF.

The rearrangement uses TRBV19 and TRBJ2-7, with a tentative D call TRBD2 (5 bases). Germline V gives CDR1 LNHDA, CDR2 SQIVND (reference sequence). The CDR3 runs 14 residues. V dropped 3 bases and J dropped 4 bases, with 13 bases sitting between them. CDR3 loop: CASSIKAEVYEQYF. The CDR3 DNA reads as TGTGCCAGTAGTATTAAGGCGGAGGTGTACGAGCAGTACTTC.

CDR3 DNA: TGTGCCAGCTGGGGGACAAATCTGCGGGAGATGAACACCGGGGAGCTGTTTTTT. Amino acids: CASWGTNLREMNTGELFF. The chain has TRBV2 and TRBJ2-2; tentative D call: TRBD2 (7 bases). Trimming took 8 bases from V and 1 from J, leaving 23 bases between them. The CDR3 sequence is 18 residues long. The germline CDR1 and CDR2 sequences are SNHLY and FYNNEI.

The chain couples TRBV4-1 to TRBJ2-7; weak D call: TRBD2 (6 bases). CDR1 MGHRA and CDR2 YSYEKL come from the germline V gene. The V gene lost 3 bases and the J gene lost 1 base, with 13 bases spanning the gap. This CDR3 contains 15 residues. The CDR3 reads CASSQAPGRSYEQYF. The DNA for the CDR3 is TGCGCCAGCAGCCAGGCCCCCGGGAGATCCTACGAGCAGTACTTC.

This clone was found once. This rearrangement joins TRBV6-6 to TRBJ2-1; 10 nucleotides match TRBD2. Per the germline V gene, CDR1 is MNHNY and CDR2 is SVGAGI (reference sequence). Unmatched junction bases numbered 8, after V lost 5 bases and J lost 7 bases. The CDR3 extends over 15 amino acids. For the CDR3, the DNA is TGTGCCAGCAGTCATACTAGCGGGGTAAAAAATGAGCAGTTCTTC. Translating it yields CASSHTSGVKNEQFF.

J is TRBJ2-5 and V is TRBV19, with 8 positions matching TRBD1. The CDR3 runs 15 residues. With 4 bases clipped from V and 1 base from J, the junction kept 5 bases outside the gene matches. Looked up from germline, CDR1 is LNHDA and CDR2 is SQIVND (reference sequence). CDR3 sequence reads: CASSTLGTGQETQYF. For the CDR3, the DNA is TGTGCCAGTAGTACTCTAGGGACAGGCCAAGAGACCCAGTACTTC. Together with reference TRBV19 and TRBJ2-5, the CDR3 gives the full variable domain: DGGITQSPKYLFRKEGQNVTLSCEQNLNHDAMYWYRQDPGQGLRLIYYSQIVNDFQKGDIAEGYSVSREKKESFPLTVTSAQKNPTAFYLCASSTLGTGQETQYFGPGTRLLVL.

The chain has TRBV9 and TRBJ2-7; 14 bases agree with TRBD2. Germline values: CDR1 SGDLS, CDR2 YYNGEE. V lost 3 bases, J lost 6 bases, and 8 bases stayed unmatched. The CDR3 has 16 residues. Here the CDR3 DNA reads TGTGCCAGCAGCGCCCTTGGGACTAGCGGGAGTCGCGAGCAGTACTTC. It specifies CASSALGTSGSREQYF.

The rearrangement links TRBV28 to TRBJ1-2; no clear D gene. The germline gives CDR1 MDHEN, CDR2 SYDVKM. The ends were cut back, 2 bases at V and 4 bases at J, with 8 bases in the middle. This CDR3 is 13 amino acids long. The CDR3 nucleotides are TGTGCCAGCAGTTTAGCACAGAGCTATGGCTACACCTTC. Residues: CASSLAQSYGYTF.

The chain carries TRBV10-3 and TRBJ1-2, with TRBD1 matching over 9 bases. The CDR3 is 19 amino acids. Trimming took 0 bases from V and 6 from J; bases not matched to a gene: 17. Germline V gene lookup returns CDR1 ENHRY and CDR2 SYGVKD. The CDR3 spells CAISESSGTGTHLRDGYTF. CDR3 in DNA: TGTGCCATCAGTGAGTCGTCAGGGACAGGGACCCACCTTCGGGATGGCTACACCTTC.

This sequence joins TRBV7-9 and TRBJ2-1; 16 nucleotides match TRBD2. J was trimmed by 4 bases and V by 3 bases; bases with no gene match: 6. Germline values: CDR1 SEHNR, CDR2 FQNEAQ (reference sequence). This CDR3 spans 18 amino acids. The CDR3 coding sequence is TGTGCCAGCAGCTTGGGACTAGCGGGGGGGTCGGCGTACAATGAGCAGTTCTTC. Its protein product is CASSLGLAGGSAYNEQFF.

This sequence joins TRBV5-8 and TRBJ2-1; tentatively, D is TRBD2 (6 bases). From germline, CDR1 is SGHTS and CDR2 YDEGEE. V lost 4 bases and J lost 1, with 12 bases in between. The CDR3 sequence is 15 residues long. CDR3 DNA sequence: TGTGCCAGCAGCGGATCTAGCGCTTCCTACAATGAGCAGTTCTTC. It codes for CASSGSSASYNEQFF. The full variable domain, rest sourced from reference TRBV5-8 and TRBJ2-1, is EAGVTQSPTHLIKTRGQQATLRCSPISGHTSVYWYQQALGLGLQFLLWYDEGEERNRGNFPPRFSGRQFPNYSSELNVNALELEDSALYLCASSGSSASYNEQFFGPGTRLTVL.

J is TRBJ1-2 and V is TRBV27, with 7 bases fitting TRBD1. V was pared by 5 bases and J by 1 base, with 4 bases of the junction left unmatched. Germline CDR1 MNHEY, CDR2 SMNVEV (reference sequence). The CDR3 runs to 14 residues. This chain's CDR3 is CASSPGQDNYGYTF. The CDR3 DNA follows: TGTGCCAGCAGTCCCGGACAGGATAACTATGGCTACACCTTC.

CDR3 nucleotides: TGTGCCTGGAAGAAGGGGGCAATGAATGAGCAGTTCTTC. As protein: CAWKKGAMNEQFF. The chain combines TRBV30 with TRBJ2-1; TRBD1 matches 7 bases. Germline CDR1 and CDR2: GTSNPN and SVGIG (reference sequence). The CDR3 totals 13 residues. J lost 7 bases, V lost 4 bases, and 7 bases had no gene match.

The genes are TRBV11-2 and TRBJ2-2; 7 bases line up with TRBD1. Germline CDR1 and CDR2: SGHAT and FQNNGV. This CDR3 is 17 amino acids long. The ends lost 1 base at V and 4 bases at J; junction bases unmatched: 9. CDR3 DNA: TGTGCCAGCAGCTTAGCTGACAGGGTTTCGGTCACCGGGGAGCTGTTTTTT. Its protein product is CASSLADRVSVTGELFF. Drawing the rest from reference TRBV11-2 and TRBJ2-2, the complete variable domain is EAGVAQSPRYKIIEKRQSVAFWCNPISGHATLYWYQQILGQGPKLLIQFQNNGVVDDSQLPKDRFSAERLKGVDSTLKIQPAKLEDSAVYLCASSLADRVSVTGELFFGEGSRLTVL.

The chain combines TRBV7-8 with TRBJ2-1, with D perhaps matching TRBD2 (6 bases). V gave up 1 base and J gave up 1 base, with 8 bases separating them. CDR3 length: 15 amino acids. The germline V gene has CDR1 SGHVS and CDR2 FQNEAQ. DNA for the CDR3: TGTGCCAGCAGCTTAGAGACTAGTTCCTACAATGAGCAGTTCTTC. Protein: CASSLETSSYNEQFF.

This clone was recorded only once. The genes are TRBV7-2 and TRBJ1-6; tentatively, D is TRBD1 (6 bases). The CDR3 spans 19 residues. The V gene lost 5 bases and the J gene lost 4 bases, with 24 bases spanning the gap. From germline, CDR1 is SGHTA and CDR2 FQGNSA. The CDR3 spells CASSPSHFGGVLYNSPLHF. CDR3 nucleotides: TGTGCCAGCAGCCCCTCCCATTTTGGGGGCGTTTTGTATAATTCACCCCTCCACTTT. Complete variable domain (other parts from reference TRBV7-2 and TRBJ1-6): GAGVSQSPSNKVTEKGKDVELRCDPISGHTALYWYRQSLGQGLEFLIYFQGNSAPDKSGLPSDRFSAERTGGSVSTLTIQRTQQEDSAVYLCASSPSHFGGVLYNSPLHFGNGTRLTVT.

This clone appeared once. The V and J genes are TRBV29-1 and TRBJ2-3; TRBD1 aligns across 8 bases. CDR3 length: 13 amino acids. Germline CDR1 reads SQVTM; CDR2 reads ANQGSEA. Trimming at V came to 7 bases and at J to 2 bases, leaving 5 bases not matched to a gene. CDR3 protein: CSAGQGSTDTQYF. The CDR3 nucleotides read TGCAGCGCCGGACAGGGTTCCACAGATACGCAGTATTTT.

The rearrangement links TRBV2 to TRBJ2-7; 12 nucleotides agree with TRBD1. CDR1 and CDR2 from the germline V gene are SNHLY and FYNNEI. This CDR3 is 14 amino acids long. Unmatched junction bases numbered 0, after V lost 4 bases and J lost 2 bases. The DNA for the CDR3 is TGTGCCAGCAGTGGGGACAGGGGGCCCTACGAGCAGTACTTC. Its translation is CASSGDRGPYEQYF.